Listed here is a single TCR beta chain. Its antigen is still unknown. The template was genomic DNA from peripheral blood, not RNA. The sample comes from a study of T cell repertoires in aging, cancer and after chemotherapy. The overall study: Healthy donor repertoires were recorded over several months to years and showed clear clonal overlap. The full dataset contained 7 million to 9.5 million TCR reads. Study results and limitations: Across the chemotherapy interval, each cancer cohort showed higher median generation probability, suggesting thymic rebound. Compared with age-matched healthy donors, untreated hematological or solid cancer patients showed higher blood TCR clonality.

A mixed TRB-A/B primer pool amplified rearranged TRB by multiplex touch-down PCR. In TCRdb, the multiplex PCR reads were re-called with MiXCR into one record per CDR3 protein. This table has about 11,000 distinct CDR3 sequences, 42% appearing once. Specimen: blood. This receptor was taken from a human donor in good health.

The CDR3 here is CASIGDRGMNTEAFF. The CDR3 nucleotides are TGTGCCAGCATCGGAGACAGGGGGATGAACACTGAAGCTTTCTTT. The genes are TRBV6-1 and TRBJ1-1, with 9 bases lining up with TRBD1. J lost 0 bases, V lost 7 bases, and 6 bases had no gene match. CDR1 is MNHNS and CDR2 is SASEGT in the germline V gene. The CDR3 is made up of 15 amino acids.